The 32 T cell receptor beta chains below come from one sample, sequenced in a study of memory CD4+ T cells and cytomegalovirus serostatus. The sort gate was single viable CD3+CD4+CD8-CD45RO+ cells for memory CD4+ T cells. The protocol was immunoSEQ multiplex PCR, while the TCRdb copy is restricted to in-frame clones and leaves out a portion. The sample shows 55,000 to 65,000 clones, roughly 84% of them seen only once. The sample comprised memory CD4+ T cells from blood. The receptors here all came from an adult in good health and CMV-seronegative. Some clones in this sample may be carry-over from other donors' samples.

The chain's CDR3 is CASSQDRGEETQYF. CDR3 in DNA: TGCGCCAGCAGCCAGGACAGGGGAGAAGAGACCCAGTACTTC. V usage is TRBV5-1 and J usage is TRBJ2-5, with 9 nucleotides matching TRBD1. Germline CDR1 reads SGHRS; CDR2 reads YFSETQ. Trimming removed 4 bases from V and 3 bases from J; junction bases left unmatched: 4. This CDR3 comprises 14 residues.

This CDR3 is CASSNRGGEQFF. In DNA form, the CDR3 reads TGTGCCAGTAGTAACAGGGGCGGTGAGCAGTTCTTC. This chain links TRBV19 with TRBJ2-1, with 7 bases fitting TRBD1. The V gene end was trimmed by 4 bases and the J gene end by 9 bases; junction bases not matched to a gene: 3. This CDR3 comprises 12 residues. Germline CDR1 is LNHDA and CDR2 is SQIVND (reference sequence). Full variable domain (outside the CDR3, taken from reference TRBV19 and TRBJ2-1): DGGITQSPKYLFRKEGQNVTLSCEQNLNHDAMYWYRQDPGQGLRLIYYSQIVNDFQKGDIAEGYSVSREKKESFPLTVTSAQKNPTAFYLCASSNRGGEQFFGPGTRLTVL.

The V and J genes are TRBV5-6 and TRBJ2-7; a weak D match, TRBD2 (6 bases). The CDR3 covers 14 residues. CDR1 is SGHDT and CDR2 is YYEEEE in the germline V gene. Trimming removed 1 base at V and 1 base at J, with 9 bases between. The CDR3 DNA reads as TGTGCCAGCAGCTTGTACAGCGGGTCCTACGAGCAGTACTTC. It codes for CASSLYSGSYEQYF.

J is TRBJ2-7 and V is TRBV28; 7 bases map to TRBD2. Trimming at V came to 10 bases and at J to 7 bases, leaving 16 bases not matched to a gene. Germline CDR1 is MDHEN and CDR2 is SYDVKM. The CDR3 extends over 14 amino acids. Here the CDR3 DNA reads TGTGCCACCGGGTCGGGGGGAGGGCCGGGAGAGCAGTACTTC. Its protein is CATGSGGGPGEQYF. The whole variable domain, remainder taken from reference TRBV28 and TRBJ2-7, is DVKVTQSSRYLVKRTGEKVFLECVQDMDHENMFWYRQDPGLGLRLIYFSYDVKMKEKGDIPEGYSVSREKKERFSLILESASTNQTSMYLCATGSGGGPGEQYFGPGTRLTVT.

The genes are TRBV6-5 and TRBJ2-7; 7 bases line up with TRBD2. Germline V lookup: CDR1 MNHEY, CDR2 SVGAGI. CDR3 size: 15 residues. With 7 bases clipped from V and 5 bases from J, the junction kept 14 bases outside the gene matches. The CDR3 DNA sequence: TGTGCCAGCACCGCCGGAAGGCTAGCGGCTAACGAGCAGTACTTC. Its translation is CASTAGRLAANEQYF.

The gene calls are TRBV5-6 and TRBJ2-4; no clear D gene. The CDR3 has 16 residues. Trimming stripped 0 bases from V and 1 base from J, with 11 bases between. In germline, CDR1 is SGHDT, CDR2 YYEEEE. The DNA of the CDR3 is TGTGCCAGCAGCTTGGATAGAGAATGGGCCAAAAACATTCAGTACTTC. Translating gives CASSLDREWAKNIQYF.

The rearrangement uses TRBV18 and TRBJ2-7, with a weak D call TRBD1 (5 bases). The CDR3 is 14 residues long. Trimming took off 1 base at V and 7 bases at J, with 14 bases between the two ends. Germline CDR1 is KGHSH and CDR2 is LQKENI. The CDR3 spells CASSPLSLAGEQYF. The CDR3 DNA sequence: TGTGCCAGCTCACCACTGAGTTTAGCAGGGGAGCAGTACTTC.

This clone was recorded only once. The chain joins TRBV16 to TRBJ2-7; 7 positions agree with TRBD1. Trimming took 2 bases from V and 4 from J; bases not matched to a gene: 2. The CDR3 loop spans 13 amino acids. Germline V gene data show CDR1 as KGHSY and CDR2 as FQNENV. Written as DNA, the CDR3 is TGTGCCAGCAGCCAAAGGGACAGATACGAGCAGTACTTC. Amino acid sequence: CASSQRDRYEQYF.

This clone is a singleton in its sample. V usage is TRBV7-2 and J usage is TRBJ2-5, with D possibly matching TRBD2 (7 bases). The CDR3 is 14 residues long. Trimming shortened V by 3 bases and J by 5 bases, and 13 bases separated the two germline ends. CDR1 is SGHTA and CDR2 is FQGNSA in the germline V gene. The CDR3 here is CASSFPGGVETQYF. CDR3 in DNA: TGTGCCAGCAGCTTTCCGGGGGGCGTTGAGACCCAGTACTTC.

Here the CDR3 reads CASSWDRVNTEAFF. In DNA, the CDR3 is TGTGCCAGCAGCTGGGACAGGGTGAACACTGAAGCTTTCTTT. V usage is TRBV7-9 and J usage is TRBJ1-1; 9 bases map to TRBD1. CDR3 length: 14 residues. Germline V gene sequence: CDR1 SEHNR, CDR2 FQNEAQ (reference sequence). V shed 4 bases and J 0 bases; nucleotides not matched to a gene: 0.

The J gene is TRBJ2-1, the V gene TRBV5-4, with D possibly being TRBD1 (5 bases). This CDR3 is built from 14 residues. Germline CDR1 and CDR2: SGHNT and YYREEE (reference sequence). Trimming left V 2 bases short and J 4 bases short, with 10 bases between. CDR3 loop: CASSFDSKYNEQFF. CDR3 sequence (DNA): TGTGCCAGCAGCTTTGACAGCAAATACAATGAGCAGTTCTTC.

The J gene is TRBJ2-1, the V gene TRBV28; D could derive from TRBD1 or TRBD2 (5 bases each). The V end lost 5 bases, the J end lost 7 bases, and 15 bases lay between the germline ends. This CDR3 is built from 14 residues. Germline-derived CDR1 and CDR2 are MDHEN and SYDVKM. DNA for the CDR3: TGTGCCAGCAGTCCCGCCGGGACCACAAATGAGCAGTTCTTC. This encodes CASSPAGTTNEQFF.

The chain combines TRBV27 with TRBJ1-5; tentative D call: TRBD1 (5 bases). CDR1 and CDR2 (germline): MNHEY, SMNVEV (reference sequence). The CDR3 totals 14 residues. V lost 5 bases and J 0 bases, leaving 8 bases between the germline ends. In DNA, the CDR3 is TGTGCCAGCAGTAGGGGATATAGCAATCAGCCCCAGCATTTT. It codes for CASSRGYSNQPQHF.

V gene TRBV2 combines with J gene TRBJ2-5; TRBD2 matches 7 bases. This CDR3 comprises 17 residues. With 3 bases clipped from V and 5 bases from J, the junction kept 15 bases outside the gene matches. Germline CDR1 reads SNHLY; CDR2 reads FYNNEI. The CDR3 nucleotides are TGTGCCAGCAGTGAGCTTGTTTTTGCGGGAGATTATGAGACCCAGTACTTC. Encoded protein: CASSELVFAGDYETQYF.

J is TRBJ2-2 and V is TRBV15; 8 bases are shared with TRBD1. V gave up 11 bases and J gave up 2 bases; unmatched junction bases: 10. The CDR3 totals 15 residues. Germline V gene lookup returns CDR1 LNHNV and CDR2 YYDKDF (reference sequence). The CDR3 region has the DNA TGTGCCGCTGGGGGGACAGGCTTAAACACCGGGGAGCTGTTTTTT. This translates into CAAGGTGLNTGELFF.

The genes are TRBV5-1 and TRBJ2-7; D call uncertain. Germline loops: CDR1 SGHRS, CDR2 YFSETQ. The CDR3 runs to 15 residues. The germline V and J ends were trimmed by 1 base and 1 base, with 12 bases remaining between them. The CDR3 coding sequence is TGCGCCAGCAGCTTGACAGCTAGTAGGTCCTACGAGCAGTACTTC. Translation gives CASSLTASRSYEQYF.

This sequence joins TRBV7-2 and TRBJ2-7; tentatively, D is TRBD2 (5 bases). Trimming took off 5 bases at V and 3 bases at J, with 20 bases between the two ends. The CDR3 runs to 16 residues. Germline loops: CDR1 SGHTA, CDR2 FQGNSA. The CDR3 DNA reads TGTGCCAGCAGCCCTACAACCGGACTCCGTATCTACGAGCAGTACTTC. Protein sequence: CASSPTTGLRIYEQYF.

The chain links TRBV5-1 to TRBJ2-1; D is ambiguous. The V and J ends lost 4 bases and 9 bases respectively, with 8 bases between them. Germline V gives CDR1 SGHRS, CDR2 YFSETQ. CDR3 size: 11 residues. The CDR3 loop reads CASSLRTEQFF. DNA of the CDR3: TGCGCCAGCAGCCTACGTACTGAGCAGTTCTTC.

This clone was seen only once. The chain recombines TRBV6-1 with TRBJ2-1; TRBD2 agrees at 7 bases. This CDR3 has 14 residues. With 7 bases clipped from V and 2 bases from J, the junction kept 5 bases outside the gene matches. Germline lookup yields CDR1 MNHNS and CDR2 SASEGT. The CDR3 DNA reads TGTGCCAGCACTCCCAGCGGGGCCTACAATGAGCAGTTCTTC. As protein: CASTPSGAYNEQFF.

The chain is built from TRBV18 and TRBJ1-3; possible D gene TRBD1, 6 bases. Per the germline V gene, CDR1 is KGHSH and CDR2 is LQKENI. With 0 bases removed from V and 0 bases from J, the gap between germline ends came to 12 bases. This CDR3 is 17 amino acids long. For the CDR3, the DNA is TGTGCCAGCTCACCACCCTCTGGGGGCCTCTCTGGAAACACCATATATTTT. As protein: CASSPPSGGLSGNTIYF.

The CDR3 bases are TGTGCCAGCAGTGGGACAGGGTACACTGAAGCTTTCTTT. This translates into CASSGTGYTEAFF. This chain links TRBV28 with TRBJ1-1, with TRBD1 matching 9 bases. The germline V gene encodes CDR1 MDHEN and CDR2 SYDVKM. The CDR3 loop spans 13 amino acids. J was trimmed by 3 bases and V by 5 bases; bases with no gene match: 1.

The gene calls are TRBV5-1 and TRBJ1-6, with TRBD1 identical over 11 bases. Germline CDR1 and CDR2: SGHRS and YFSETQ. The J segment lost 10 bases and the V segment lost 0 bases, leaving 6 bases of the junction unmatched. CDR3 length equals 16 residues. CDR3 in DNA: TGCGCCAGCAGCTTGGGAGGGACAGGGGGAGAATCACCCCTCCACTTT. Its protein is CASSLGGTGGESPLHF.

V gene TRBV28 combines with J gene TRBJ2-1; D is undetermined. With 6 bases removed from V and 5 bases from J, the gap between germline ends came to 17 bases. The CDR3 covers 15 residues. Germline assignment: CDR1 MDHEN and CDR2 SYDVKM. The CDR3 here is CASSLVAHDNNEQFF. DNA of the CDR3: TGTGCCAGCAGCCTCGTTGCTCACGATAACAATGAGCAGTTCTTC.

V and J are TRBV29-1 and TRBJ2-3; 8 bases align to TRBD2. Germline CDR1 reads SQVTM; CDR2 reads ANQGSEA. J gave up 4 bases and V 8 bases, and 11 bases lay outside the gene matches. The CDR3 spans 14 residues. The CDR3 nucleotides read TGCAGCTCGGGCGAGGGGACTAGGTCAGATACGCAGTATTTT. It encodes CSSGEGTRSDTQYF.

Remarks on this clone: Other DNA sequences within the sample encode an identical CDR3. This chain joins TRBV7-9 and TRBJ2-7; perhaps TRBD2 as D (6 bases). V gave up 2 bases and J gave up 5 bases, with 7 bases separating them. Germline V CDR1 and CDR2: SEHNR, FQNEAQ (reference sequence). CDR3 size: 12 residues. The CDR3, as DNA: TGTGCCAGCAGCTTAACGGGGGACGAGCAGTACTTC. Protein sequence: CASSLTGDEQYF.

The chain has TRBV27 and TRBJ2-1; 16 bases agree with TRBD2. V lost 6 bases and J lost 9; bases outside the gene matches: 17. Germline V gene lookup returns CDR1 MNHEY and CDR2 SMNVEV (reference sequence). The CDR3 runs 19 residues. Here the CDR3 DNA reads TGTGCCAGCAGACCACGCTCTACCGGGACTAGCGGGAGGGCCTTTGAGCAGTTCTTC. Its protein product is CASRPRSTGTSGRAFEQFF.

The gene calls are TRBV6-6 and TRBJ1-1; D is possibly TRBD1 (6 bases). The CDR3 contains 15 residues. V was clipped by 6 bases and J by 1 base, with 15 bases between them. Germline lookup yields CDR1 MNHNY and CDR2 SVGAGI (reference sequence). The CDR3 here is CASSRLRDTNTEAFF. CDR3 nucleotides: TGTGCCAGCAGCCGACTTCGGGACACGAACACTGAAGCTTTCTTT.

For the CDR3, the DNA is TGTGCCAGCAGCCAAGATCCCCTGGGTAGCGGGAGGGATGGCTACGAGCAGTACTTC. Its translation is CASSQDPLGSGRDGYEQYF. V and J are TRBV4-2 and TRBJ2-7; 11 bases align to TRBD2. Germline assignment: CDR1 LGHNA and CDR2 YNFKEQ. The CDR3 is 19 residues long. The trim removed 0 bases at V and 3 bases at J, leaving 13 bases unmatched.

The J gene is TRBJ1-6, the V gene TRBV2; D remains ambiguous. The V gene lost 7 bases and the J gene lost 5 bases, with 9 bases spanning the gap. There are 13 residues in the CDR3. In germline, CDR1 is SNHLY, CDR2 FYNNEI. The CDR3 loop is CASNEVHNSPLHF. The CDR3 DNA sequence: TGTGCCAGCAACGAGGTCCATAATTCACCCCTCCACTTT.

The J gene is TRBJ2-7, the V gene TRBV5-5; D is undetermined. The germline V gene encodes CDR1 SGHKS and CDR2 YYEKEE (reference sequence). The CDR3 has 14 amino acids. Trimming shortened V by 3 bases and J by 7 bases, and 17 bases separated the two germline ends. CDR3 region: CASSYGLRIEEQYF. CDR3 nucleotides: TGTGCCAGCAGCTACGGCCTCCGAATCGAAGAGCAGTACTTC.

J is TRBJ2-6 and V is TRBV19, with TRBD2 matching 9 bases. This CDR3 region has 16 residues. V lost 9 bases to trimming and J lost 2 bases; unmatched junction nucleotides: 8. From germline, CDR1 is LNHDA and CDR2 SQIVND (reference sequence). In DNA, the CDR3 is TGTGCCAGCTCTTTAGCGGGAGATACTGGGGCCAACGTCCTGACTTTC. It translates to CASSLAGDTGANVLTF. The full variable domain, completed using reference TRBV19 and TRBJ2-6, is DGGITQSPKYLFRKEGQNVTLSCEQNLNHDAMYWYRQDPGQGLRLIYYSQIVNDFQKGDIAEGYSVSREKKESFPLTVTSAQKNPTAFYLCASSLAGDTGANVLTFGAGSRLTVL.

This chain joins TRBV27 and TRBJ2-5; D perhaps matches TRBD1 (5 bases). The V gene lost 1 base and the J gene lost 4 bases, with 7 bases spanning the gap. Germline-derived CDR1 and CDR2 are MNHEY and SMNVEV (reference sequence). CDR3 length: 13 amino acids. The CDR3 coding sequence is TGTGCCAGCAGTTTATGGGGCGGAGAGACCCAGTACTTC. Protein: CASSLWGGETQYF.